What follows are 23 T cell receptor beta chains derived from one specimen sequenced in a study of blood T cell repertoires in COVID-19. The protocol was immunoSEQ multiplex PCR, while the TCRdb copy is restricted to in-frame clones and leaves out a portion. The data contain under 250,000 clones, less than 85% of them singletons. Source material: peripheral blood. All receptors derive from a woman in her 70s with acute or convalescent COVID-19.

A remark on this clone: The junction differs from germline at one of its ends, possibly a read error. The gene calls are TRBV5-1 and TRBJ2-1; 10 bases agree with TRBD1. This CDR3 spans 14 amino acids. Germline CDR1 is SGHRS and CDR2 is YFSETQ. This CDR3 reads CASSLGPPGQGIVF. CDR3 bases: TGCGCCAGCAGCTTAGGTCCGCCGGGACAGGGGATTGTCTTC.

This clone was found a few times. This chain joins TRBV6-5 and TRBJ1-1; no definite D call. In germline, CDR1 is MNHEY, CDR2 SVGAGI. The V gene lost 0 bases and the J gene lost 4 bases, with 12 bases spanning the gap. The CDR3 extends over 15 amino acids. The CDR3 is CASSYSIEGGTEAFF. The DNA of the CDR3 is TGTGCCAGCAGTTACTCTATCGAGGGTGGCACTGAAGCTTTCTTT.

The gene calls are TRBV11-3 and TRBJ2-1; D is perhaps TRBD2 (7 bases). The CDR3 runs to 13 residues. Per the germline V gene, CDR1 is SGHNT and CDR2 is YENEEA. With 3 bases removed from V and 7 bases from J, the gap between germline ends came to 10 bases. This CDR3 is CASSFEGGNEQFF. CDR3 DNA: TGTGCCAGCAGCTTTGAGGGGGGGAATGAGCAGTTCTTC.

This clone has more than one count but fewer than ten. This chain links TRBV7-9 with TRBJ1-2; 7 bases match TRBD1. V shed 1 base, J shed 1 base, and the junction held 0 bases outside the gene matches. CDR1 is SEHNR and CDR2 is FQNEAQ in the germline V gene (reference sequence). This CDR3 is built from 14 residues. The CDR3 DNA is TGTGCCAGCAGCTTAGACAGGGGTAACTATGGCTACACCTTC. Translation: CASSLDRGNYGYTF.

The chain couples TRBV7-2 to TRBJ2-3; 12 positions agree with TRBD2. From germline, CDR1 is SGHTA and CDR2 FQGNSA. This CDR3 has 16 residues. V lost 5 bases, J lost 1 base, and 4 bases stayed unmatched. In DNA, the CDR3 is TGTGCCAGCAGCCCTAGCGGGGGGGCCCGCACAGATACGCAGTATTTT. Protein product: CASSPSGGARTDTQYF.

The V call is TRBV2, the J call TRBJ2-7; 15 bases are shared with TRBD2. V lost 5 bases to trimming and J lost 0 bases; unmatched junction nucleotides: 5. This CDR3 is 17 amino acids long. The germline V gene has CDR1 SNHLY and CDR2 FYNNEI. The CDR3 spells CASSSGTSGGLSYEQYF. DNA for the CDR3: TGTGCCAGCAGTTCCGGGACTAGCGGGGGGCTCTCCTACGAGCAGTACTTC.

The chain joins TRBV25-1 to TRBJ1-2, with 7 bases fitting TRBD1. The V segment lost 4 bases and the J segment 8 bases; nucleotides outside the gene matches: 10. This CDR3 region has 14 residues. The germline V gene encodes CDR1 MGHDK and CDR2 SYGVNS. Here the CDR3 DNA reads TGTGCCAGCAGTGCCGTAGGACAGGTCAGCGGCTACACCTTC. It yields the protein CASSAVGQVSGYTF.

This chain connects TRBV12-3 or TRBV12-4 to TRBJ1-3, with D possibly TRBD1 on 5 matching bases. The V end was cut by 8 bases, the J end by 7 bases, with 12 bases between. CDR3 size: 12 residues. CDR3 coding DNA: TGTGCCAGCCGGGGGTCGAGGAACACCATATATTTT. Amino acid sequence: CASRGSRNTIYF.

The chain employs TRBV5-1 and TRBJ1-6; 7 nucleotides align to TRBD1. CDR1 and CDR2 from the germline V gene are SGHRS and YFSETQ. The CDR3 length is 16 residues. The trim removed 5 bases at V and 7 bases at J, leaving 12 bases unmatched. CDR3 region: CASSSGTANLNSPLHF. DNA of the CDR3: TGCGCCAGCAGTTCCGGGACAGCTAACCTCAATTCACCCCTCCACTTT.

The rearrangement uses TRBV5-1 and TRBJ2-3, with 7 bases fitting TRBD1. The CDR3 totals 16 residues. V was clipped by 4 bases and J by 2 bases; unmatched bases: 10. Germline V gene data show CDR1 as SGHRS and CDR2 as YFSETQ. The CDR3 loop reads CASSPGTVWDTDTQYF. In DNA form, the CDR3 reads TGCGCCAGCAGCCCCGGGACAGTTTGGGACACAGATACGCAGTATTTT.

This chain links TRBV7-9 with TRBJ2-7; weak D call: TRBD1 (5 bases). The CDR3 runs to 15 residues. Trimming stripped 5 bases from V and 7 bases from J, with 21 bases between. Germline V gene sequence: CDR1 SEHNR, CDR2 FQNEAQ (reference sequence). CDR3 DNA: TGTGCCAGCAGCCCAGGGTGGGCAGTAGTTGCGGAGCAGTACTTC. The encoded protein is CASSPGWAVVAEQYF.

This rearrangement joins TRBV11-2 to TRBJ1-1; TRBD1 is a possible D gene (6 bases). CDR3 length equals 13 residues. The ends were cut back, 5 bases at V and 5 bases at J, with 12 bases in the middle. Germline CDR1 SGHAT, CDR2 FQNNGV. CDR3 amino acids: CASSAGVRTEAFF. The DNA for the CDR3 is TGTGCCAGCAGCGCAGGGGTTCGTACTGAAGCTTTCTTT.

This chain joins TRBV4-1 and TRBJ1-2; possible D gene TRBD1, 5 bases. V lost 2 bases to trimming and J lost 4 bases, with 17 bases between them. CDR3 length: 16 amino acids. CDR1 MGHRA and CDR2 YSYEKL come from the germline V gene. CDR3: CASSQQDSDRAYGYTF. DNA of the CDR3: TGCGCCAGCAGCCAACAAGATAGTGACAGAGCCTATGGCTACACCTTC.

V gene TRBV18 combines with J gene TRBJ2-5, with TRBD2 as a possible D gene (5 bases). Germline values: CDR1 KGHSH, CDR2 LQKENI. Trimming pared 2 bases from V and 2 bases from J, leaving 6 bases between. CDR3 length equals 13 residues. The chain's CDR3 is CASSPEGQETQYF. The CDR3 nucleotides read TGTGCCAGCTCACCAGAGGGACAAGAGACCCAGTACTTC. The variable domain in full, completed from reference TRBV18 and TRBJ2-5, reads NAGVMQNPRHLVRRRGQEARLRCSPMKGHSHVYWYRQLPEEGLKFMVYLQKENIIDESGMPKERFSAEFPKEGPSILRIQQVVRGDSAAYFCASSPEGQETQYFGPGTRLLVL.

The V and J genes are TRBV11-3 and TRBJ2-3; D gene unclear. The CDR3 sequence is 15 residues long. Trimming removed 2 bases from V and 2 bases from J, with 11 bases in between. Germline lookup yields CDR1 SGHNT and CDR2 YENEEA. The CDR3 reads CASSLYGRSTDTQYF. The CDR3 DNA reads as TGTGCCAGCAGCTTATATGGCAGATCCACAGATACGCAGTATTTT.

This sequence joins TRBV24-1 and TRBJ2-2, with D possibly TRBD2 on 6 matching bases. The CDR3 loop spans 14 amino acids. Germline V gene sequence: CDR1 KGHDR, CDR2 SFDVKD. V was clipped by 5 bases and J by 5 bases, with 11 bases between them. CDR3 region: CATSVSGGTGELFF. The CDR3 nucleotides are TGTGCCACCAGTGTATCCGGGGGAACCGGGGAGCTGTTTTTT.

The CDR3 DNA reads TGCGCCAGCAGCTTTTCGGACAGTAATTCACCCCTCCACTTT. Encoded protein: CASSFSDSNSPLHF. The chain combines TRBV5-1 with TRBJ1-6; perhaps TRBD1 as D (6 bases). Germline CDR1 and CDR2: SGHRS and YFSETQ. This CDR3 is built from 14 residues. The V gene lost 2 bases and the J gene lost 6 bases, with 9 bases spanning the gap.

With regard to this clone: This same CDR3 is encoded by further DNA sequences in the sample. The genes are TRBV6-5 and TRBJ1-2; D is perhaps TRBD1 (5 bases). Germline assignment: CDR1 MNHEY and CDR2 SVGAGI. V dropped 5 bases and J dropped 0 bases, with 7 bases sitting between them. CDR3 length equals 13 residues. CDR3 protein: CASSLTANYGYTF. The CDR3 nucleotides are TGTGCCAGCAGTCTGACAGCTAACTATGGCTACACCTTC.

The chain joins TRBV5-4 to TRBJ1-1; D is perhaps TRBD1 (6 bases). This CDR3 is built from 12 residues. The germline V and J ends were trimmed by 4 bases and 8 bases, with 12 bases remaining between them. CDR1 is SGHNT, CDR2 YYREEE, per germline (reference sequence). CDR3: CASSIGQREAFF. The CDR3 nucleotides are TGTGCCAGCAGCATCGGACAGCGGGAAGCTTTCTTT. The full variable domain, in which reference TRBV5-4 and TRBJ1-1 provide the parts outside the CDR3, is ETGVTQSPTHLIKTRGQQVTLRCSSQSGHNTVSWYQQALGQGPQFIFQYYREEENGRGNFPPRFSGLQFPNYSSELNVNALELDDSALYLCASSIGQREAFFGQGTRLTVV.

The CDR3 sequence is CASSPRAGGVEETQYF. The DNA for the CDR3 is TGTGCCAGCAGCCCCCGGGCAGGGGGAGTAGAAGAGACCCAGTACTTC. The chain combines TRBV11-3 with TRBJ2-5; 7 bases are shared with TRBD1. The ends lost 5 bases at V and 3 bases at J; junction bases unmatched: 12. Germline values: CDR1 SGHNT, CDR2 YENEEA. The CDR3 totals 16 residues.

This chain links TRBV6-2 or TRBV6-3 with TRBJ2-5; 13 positions match TRBD2. J gave up 6 bases and V 6 bases, and 4 bases lay outside the gene matches. The CDR3 is 14 amino acids. The germline V gene encodes CDR1 MNHEY and CDR2 SVGEGT. The CDR3 DNA reads as TGTGCCAGCAGCCGGGGACTAGCGGGGCAGACCCAGTACTTC. Translating it yields CASSRGLAGQTQYF.

The sample holds a few counts of this clone. The V call is TRBV20-1, the J call TRBJ2-5; D is uncertain. Germline lookup yields CDR1 DFQATT and CDR2 SNEGSKA (reference sequence). The CDR3 length is 11 residues. V shed 5 bases and J shed 4 bases, with 8 bases lying between them. DNA for the CDR3: TGCAGTGCTCAGGATTCAGAGACCCAGTACTTC. This translates into CSAQDSETQYF.

This chain connects TRBV7-8 to TRBJ2-2; TRBD2 matches 10 bases. The CDR3 sequence is 16 residues long. Germline V gene lookup returns CDR1 SGHVS and CDR2 FQNEAQ. The ends lost 5 bases at V and 5 bases at J; junction bases unmatched: 8. CDR3 bases: TGTGCCAGCAGCATTAGACTAGCGGGTGCTACCGGGGAGCTGTTTTTT. It translates to CASSIRLAGATGELFF.